The rows below give T cell receptor beta chains drawn from one sample of a study of immune evolution from preneoplasia to lung adenocarcinoma. This table comes from immunoSEQ multiplex PCR, and its TCRdb copy is limited to in-frame clones, with some not included. The table lists about 2,000 clones, about 79% of them singletons. The sample taken for sequencing was FFPE adjacent normal lung tissue. These TCRs come from a person between 70 and 80 years old with lung adenocarcinoma. Both conserved end residues are trimmed from each CDR3. Clone size is given for some rows only: seen once, a few or many times, or a class if the clone is expanded.

V: TRBV28; J: TRBJ1-3; size: once; CDR3: ASSPGTNSGNTIY
V: TRBV5-1; J: TRBJ2-7; size: -; CDR3: ASSLETGVSGQY
V: TRBV28; J: TRBJ2-7; size: -; CDR3: ASSLSGGGYEQY
V: TRBV28; J: TRBJ2-2; size: once; CDR3: ASSLTGGFGELF
V: TRBV18; J: TRBJ2-5; size: -; CDR3: ASSPGTKETQY
V: TRBV10-2; J: TRBJ2-5; size: once; CDR3: ASSVVGSQETQY
V: TRBV4-2; J: TRBJ2-1; size: -; CDR3: ASSPRRAGRSNEQF
V: TRBV25-1; J: TRBJ2-7; size: -; CDR3: ASGGAPYEQY
V: TRBV4-3; J: TRBJ1-3; size: -; CDR3: ASSQDLGGGRNTIY
V: TRBV11-2; J: TRBJ2-3; size: -; CDR3: ASASGGSGTQY
V: TRBV28; J: TRBJ2-7; size: -; CDR3: ASKRTGYEQY
V: TRBV29-1; J: TRBJ1-3; size: few; CDR3: SVGAGDTIY
V: TRBV4-3; J: TRBJ2-7; size: -; CDR3: ASSHGTSGFYEQY
V: TRBV19; J: TRBJ1-4; size: -; CDR3: ASSDRAPRATNEKLF
V: TRBV28; J: TRBJ1-2; size: -; CDR3: ASSVPGGKGGYT
V: TRBV5-4; J: TRBJ1-5; size: -; CDR3: ASSPQAGGGQPQH
V: TRBV29-1; J: TRBJ2-3; size: -; CDR3: SVELVPGGTDTQY
V: TRBV7-7; J: TRBJ2-5; size: -; CDR3: ASSPDRTETQY
V: TRBV9; J: TRBJ1-1; size: -; CDR3: ASSVAGGDTEAF
V: TRBV10-2; J: TRBJ2-3; size: -; CDR3: ASSEGRERSTDTQY
V: TRBV11-2; J: TRBJ2-5; size: -; CDR3: ASSPGGGLQTQY
V: TRBV9; J: TRBJ2-1; size: once; CDR3: ASSAYEGYNEQF
V: TRBV5-1; J: TRBJ2-6; size: -; CDR3: ASSFDGDGANVLT
V: TRBV19; J: TRBJ1-2; size: -; CDR3: ASISRDRRDDGYT
V: TRBV4-2; J: TRBJ2-6; size: -; CDR3: ASSQDTSSGANVLT
V: TRBV6-4; J: TRBJ2-3; size: once; CDR3: ASSRTGVTDTQY
V: TRBV28; J: TRBJ2-1; size: few; CDR3: ASNRQGARVNEQF
V: TRBV7-9; J: TRBJ1-1; size: large; CDR3: ASRDASGANTEAF
V: TRBV7-2; J: TRBJ1-3; size: -; CDR3: ASSPGAAGNTIY
V: TRBV7-3; J: TRBJ2-7; size: -; CDR3: ASSLNRGSEQY
V: TRBV7-3; J: TRBJ2-5; size: -; CDR3: ASSFTGGETQY
V: TRBV29-1; J: TRBJ1-2; size: -; CDR3: SALQGAHGYT
V: TRBV12-5; J: TRBJ2-5; size: -; CDR3: ASGPAGRQGWETQY
V: TRBV5-1; J: TRBJ2-7; size: -; CDR3: ASSTGTSGEQY
V: TRBV7-2; J: TRBJ2-7; size: -; CDR3: ASSPFRGDAGNEQY
V: TRBV7-3; J: TRBJ2-7; size: -; CDR3: ASSLAWHSYEQY
V: TRBV19; J: TRBJ2-7; size: -; CDR3: ASSQQGGGSYEQY
V: TRBV7-3; J: TRBJ2-6; size: -; CDR3: ASSPSGANVLT
V: TRBV4-1; J: TRBJ2-1; size: -; CDR3: ASSQASYNEQF
V: TRBV5-1; J: TRBJ1-5; size: -; CDR3: ASSFSGTGNQPQH
V: TRBV5-1; J: TRBJ2-3; size: large; CDR3: ASSGGGRSADTQY
V: TRBV7-6; J: TRBJ2-1; size: -; CDR3: ASSSGTGGINEQF
V: TRBV11-2; J: TRBJ2-2; size: -; CDR3: ASSLGRNTGELF
V: TRBV11-3; J: TRBJ2-7; size: -; CDR3: ASSLEFRDGLLEQY
V: TRBV4-3; J: TRBJ2-7; size: -; CDR3: ASSQDPSGAYEQY
V: TRBV10-2; J: TRBJ1-5; size: -; CDR3: ASSATGSNQPQH
V: TRBV6-6; J: TRBJ2-7; size: -; CDR3: ASSLTAYEQY
V: TRBV7-6; J: TRBJ2-1; size: -; CDR3: ASSLVVGGNEQF
V: TRBV11-3; J: TRBJ2-3; size: -; CDR3: ASSLRTGGSSDTQY
V: TRBV29-1; J: TRBJ2-1; size: -; CDR3: SVVPGLAGGMPRDEQF
V: TRBV29-1; J: TRBJ2-1; size: large; CDR3: SVVAGGREYNEQF
V: TRBV9; J: TRBJ1-4; size: few; CDR3: ASSVGIQRGTNEKLF
V: TRBV5-1; J: TRBJ1-4; size: once; CDR3: ASSPDRDGEKLF
V: TRBV4-2; J: TRBJ2-5; size: -; CDR3: ASSQVTEQETQY